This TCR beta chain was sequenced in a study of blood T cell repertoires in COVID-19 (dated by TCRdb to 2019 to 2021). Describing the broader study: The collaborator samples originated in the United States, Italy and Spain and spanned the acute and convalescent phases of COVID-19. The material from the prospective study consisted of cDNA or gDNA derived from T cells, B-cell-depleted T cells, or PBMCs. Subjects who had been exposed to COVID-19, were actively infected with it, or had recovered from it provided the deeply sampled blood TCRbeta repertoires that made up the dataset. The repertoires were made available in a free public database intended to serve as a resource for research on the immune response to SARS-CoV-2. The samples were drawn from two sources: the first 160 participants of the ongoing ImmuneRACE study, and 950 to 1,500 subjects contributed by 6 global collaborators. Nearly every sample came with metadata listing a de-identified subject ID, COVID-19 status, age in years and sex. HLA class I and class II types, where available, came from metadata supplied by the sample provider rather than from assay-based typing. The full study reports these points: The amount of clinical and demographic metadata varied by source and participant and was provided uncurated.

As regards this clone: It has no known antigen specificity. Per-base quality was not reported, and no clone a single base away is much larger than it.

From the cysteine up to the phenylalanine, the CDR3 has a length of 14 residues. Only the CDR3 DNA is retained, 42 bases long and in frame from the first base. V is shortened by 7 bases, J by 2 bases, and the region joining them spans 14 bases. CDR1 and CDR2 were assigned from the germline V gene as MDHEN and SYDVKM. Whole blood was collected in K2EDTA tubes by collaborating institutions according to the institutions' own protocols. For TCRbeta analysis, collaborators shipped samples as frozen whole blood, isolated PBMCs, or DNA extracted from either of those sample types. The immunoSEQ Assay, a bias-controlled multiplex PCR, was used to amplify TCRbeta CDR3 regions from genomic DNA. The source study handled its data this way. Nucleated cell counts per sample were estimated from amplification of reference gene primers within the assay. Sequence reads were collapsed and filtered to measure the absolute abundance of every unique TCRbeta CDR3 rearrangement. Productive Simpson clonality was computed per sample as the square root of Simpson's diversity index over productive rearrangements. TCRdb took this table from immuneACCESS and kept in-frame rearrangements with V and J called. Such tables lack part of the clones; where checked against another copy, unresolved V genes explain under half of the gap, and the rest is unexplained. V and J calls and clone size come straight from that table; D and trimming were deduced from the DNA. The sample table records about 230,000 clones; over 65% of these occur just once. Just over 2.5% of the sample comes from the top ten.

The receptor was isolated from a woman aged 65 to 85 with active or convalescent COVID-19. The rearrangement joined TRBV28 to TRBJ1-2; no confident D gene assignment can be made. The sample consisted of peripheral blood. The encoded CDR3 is CASTLSRRNYGYTF. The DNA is TGTGCCAGCACTCTTTCCCGGAGGAACTATGGCTACACCTTC.